This T cell receptor (beta chain) was identified during a study of a mutant IDH1 vaccine in newly diagnosed glioma. Whole-study context: There were about 62% males and about 38% females among treated patients, whose mean age was about 38 years. Therapy received beforehand was radiotherapy, temozolomide, or both, with most patients given both. V12 fell at week 35 and V13, the study end, at week 47. Study-level points and caveats: Immune responses induced by the vaccine were seen in 80% to 95% of patients, spanning multiple MHC alleles.

Details on this clone: Its antigen remains unidentified.

Assay used: immunoSEQ multiplex PCR; TCRdb lists only in-frame clones, some missing. The table shows tens of thousands of clones, with about 90% occurring only once. CDR3 size: 16 residues. V was clipped by 0 bases and J by 4 bases, with 10 bases between them. The germline V gene has CDR1 SEHNR and CDR2 FQNEAQ (reference sequence). Described time point: week 35, safety follow-up. All doses held 300 ug of mutant IDH1 20-mer peptide, with topical imiquimod. The clonotype originates from a man aged 35 to 55 with glioma. Sequences were derived from PBMCs, sampled from a glioma patient whose treatment included an IDH1 peptide vaccine. The chain combines TRBV7-9 with TRBJ2-6; no firm D call. As DNA, the CDR3 is TGTGCCAGCAGCTTAGCGGTGGGCCTCGGGGCCAACGTCCTGACTTTC. Translation gives CASSLAVGLGANVLTF. The variable domain in full, completed from reference TRBV7-9 and TRBJ2-6, reads DTGVSQNPRHKITKRGQNVTFRCDPISEHNRLYWYRQTLGQGPEFLTYFQNEAQLEKSRLLSDRFSAERPKGSFSTLEIQRTEQGDSAMYLCASSLAVGLGANVLTFGAGSRLTVL.